This T cell receptor beta chain was profiled in a study of shared clonotypes between healthy human individuals (dated by TCRdb to 2018 to 2020). With regard to the full study: The cohort included a few men and two women between 18 and 49 years of age. To increase sequencing depth and limit assay-specific biases, different laboratories used diverse techniques to prepare libraries and sequence TCR repertoires. Leukapheresis yielded between about 0.94 and 8.9 billion PBMCs per donor. The study deeply sequenced blood TCR repertoires of five healthy adults to estimate repertoire size and the extent of clonotype sharing between individuals. For each donor, three plates each were used for CD4 naive and CD4 memory, two plates were used for CD8 naive, and one plate was used for CD8 memory.

The donors were healthy, HIV-negative adults who had no recently reported acute infections or vaccinations. Only Caucasian adults living in Nashville, Tennessee, USA were represented among the donors. CD4+ T cells were enriched through magnetic negative selection, after which naive cells were positively selected on CD45RA and the remaining negative fraction served as the memory subset. After blood collection by leukapheresis, PBMCs were isolated using Ficoll-Histopaque density gradient centrifugation and then cryopreserved in the vapor phase of liquid nitrogen. Analytical flow cytometry was used to check the purity and quantity of every magnetically sorted T cell population. From each sorted fraction, genomic DNA was isolated and quantified by UV absorbance on a Nanodrop 2000c. Using the deep immunoSEQ assay, TCR CDR3 regions were amplified from genomic DNA by multiplex PCR. Extracted genomic DNA from each cell subset was spread evenly across all wells of several immunoSEQ 96-well plates, with each plate serving as a replicate. For sorted subsets, each replicate PCR was loaded with about 0.2 ug genomic DNA, equivalent to about 30,000 T cell genomes. Purified libraries were measured with a Qubit 3.0 fluorometer, size-checked on a Bioanalyzer 2100, and measured again with the KAPA Library Quantification kit. Every immunoSEQ 96-well plate was sequenced on a separate single-read 150-cycle Illumina NextSeq 550 flow cell. Concerning the study's data processing: Because the immunoSEQ output included only junctional sequences and no quality scores, the filtering could not be the same as the filtering used for full-length reads. To assign V/J genes and CDR3, sequences were annotated against IMGT germline references using PyIR, a Python wrapper for IgBLAST v1.9. Reads were removed for weak V/J assignments (E-value above 1e-6), missing CDR3, stop codons, out-of-frame junctions, or ambiguous translated residues. V3J clonotypes were defined as sequences sharing an identical inferred V gene, J gene, and CDR3 amino acid sequence. Percentage overlap between repertoires was computed as shared unique clonotypes divided by the size of the smaller repertoire. Three approaches were used to assess repertoire richness: RTK rarefaction, the Chao1 estimator, and Recon v2.1 estimates of unobserved clonotypes. For all TCRbeta clonotypes obtained by the gDNA method from a handful of donors, generation probabilities were computed with OLGA. TCRdb retrieved this table from immuneACCESS and kept in-frame rearrangements only. Not all clones are present; in checked studies, unresolved V genes account for under half, and no reason is known for the remainder. The D gene and trimming were derived from the DNA, and the V and J assignments and clone size from that table. A total of fewer than 3 million clones appear in this sample, 92% of them only once. The ten largest clonotypes hold around 0.38% of the sample.

What the study reported, not specific to this receptor: Sampling was restricted to blood, and TCR repertoires in tissue are likely to differ from TCR repertoires in blood. Pairwise subsampling indicated that sequencing depth was expected to affect the degree of clonotype sharing among donors. The small number of donors limited the genetic and exposure-history diversity represented. Naive subsets generally had larger estimated clonotype richness than memory subsets did. Higher generation probabilities were observed for clonotypes shared by all four sorted-subset donors than for non-shared clonotypes. When a few donors were compared, the shared fraction of clonotypes was around 5% for naive CD4, 3.5% for naive CD8, about 2.5% for memory CD4, and 0.4% for memory CD8. Even with the large sequencing depth, rarefaction of the sorted-subset datasets indicated that sequencing was incomplete.

Concerning this clone itself: This receptor's antigen is unknown. Base qualities are not at hand, and no much larger clone is one base apart.

Reading from cysteine to phenylalanine, the CDR3 counts 16 amino acids. Kept here is only the CDR3 DNA, which spans 48 bases and is read in frame from base 1. CDR1 SGDLS and CDR2 YYNGEE are derived from the germline V gene. A distance of 18 bases separates the germline ends of V and J, which lose 3 bases and 3 bases respectively. This clonotype originated in a man aged 18 to 30 in good health. Some clones in this sample may be carry-over from other donors' samples. The sequenced sample was naive CD4+ T cells from PBMCs. Explained via the paper, the cell subset or site label denotes: CD45RA+ positively selected. Recombination connected TRBV9 to TRBJ1-2, with a tentative D gene TRBD1 over 6 matching bases. The nucleotides are TGTGCCAGCAGCGCCTTTTCGGGCAGGGGAGACTATGGCTACACCTTC. This is translated as CASSAFSGRGDYGYTF.